Presented here are 2 T cell receptor beta chains from one specimen sequenced in a study of regulatory T cells in long-lasting Graves disease. Time point reported: newly diagnosed GD, antithyroid drugs for less than 3 months. TCR sequences were obtained from RNA taken from PBMCs. Building of the TCR beta libraries involved iRepertoire HTBI primers and Arm-PCR of CDR3 regions. TCRdb re-derived calls from the multiplex PCR reads in MiXCR, one entry per CDR3 protein. The sample yields roughly 500,000 distinct CDR3 sequences, 13% seen once. This sample also appeared in a second study, on T cells in Graves' hyperthyroidism and ophthalmopathy.

Sequencing was performed on peripheral blood mononuclear cells (PBMCs), taken at new diagnosis, from a patient treated with antithyroid drugs. The receptors were sampled from a young man with Graves disease.

The sample holds many counts of this clonotype. The rearrangement joins TRBV29-1 to TRBJ2-1, with 8 bases matching TRBD2. CDR3 size: 12 residues. Trimming removed 6 bases from V and 4 bases from J; junction bases left unmatched: 2. Germline lookup yields CDR1 SQVTM and CDR2 ANQGSEA. The CDR3 sequence: CSVVAGYNEQFF. The CDR3 nucleotides are TGCAGCGTGGTAGCGGGATACAATGAGCAGTTCTTC.

This clonotype was seen more than once but under ten times. This chain connects TRBV29-1 to TRBJ2-1; no firm D call. Trimming stripped 7 bases from V and 4 bases from J, with 11 bases between. In germline, CDR1 is SQVTM, CDR2 ANQGSEA. The CDR3 covers 12 residues. CDR3 nucleotide sequence: TGCAGCGGGGAAAGGAGTTACAATGAGCAGTTCTTC. Its translation: CSGERSYNEQFF.